This TCR beta chain was obtained from a study of beta chain features in type 1 diabetes. As for the study in general: Healthy donors and patients had similar age, gender and cell yields.

Trimming removed 4 bases from V and 0 bases from J; junction bases left unmatched: 3. The CDR3 is 15 amino acids. Germline CDR1 reads MNHEY; CDR2 reads SVGAGI. The isolated RNA, all of it, was reverse transcribed, so expressed TCRB transcripts were what got sequenced. Profiling relied on immunoSEQ multiplex PCR, and the TCRdb table lists in-frame clones only, not all of them. The data show about 250,000 clones, 13% to 15% seen once. Sample: naive CD4+ T cells from blood. This sequence was found in a woman in her thirties or forties in good health. The V and J genes are TRBV6-5 and TRBJ1-1; 9 bases match TRBD1. CDR3 coding DNA: TGTGCCAGCAGTTCCGGGACAGGGATGAACACTGAAGCTTTCTTT. Protein: CASSSGTGMNTEAFF.